This TCR beta chain was sequenced in a study of blood T cells in healthy people across ages. A second PCR of roughly 7 to 11 cycles used a sample-barcoded 5' primer and a J-beta primer mix. At least 3 million CDR3-containing paired-end reads were obtained per sample. TCRdb used MiXCR to reprocess the 5' RACE reads, holding one entry per CDR3 protein. This sample has fewer than 1,000,000 distinct CDR3 sequences, with roughly 46% found just once. About this clonotype: The antigen is unknown. The junction shows a germline mismatch at one end, possibly a read error.

The authors drew about 10 milliliters of peripheral blood from each donor. The length of the CDR3 is 12 residues. Germline V gives CDR1 SQVTM, CDR2 ANQGSEA. Study findings and constraints: For the donors, CMV status was unknown and possibly confounded expanded clonotype changes.

The sequencing sample was made of blood. The chain combines TRBV29-1 with TRBJ2-5; D ambiguous. This TCR derives from a man older than 75 in good health. This chain's CDR3 is CGVHGVGETQYF. Written as DNA, the CDR3 is TGCGGCGTTCACGGAGTGGGAGAGACCCAGTACTTC.